Listed below are T cell receptor beta chains from one sample, sequenced in a study of blood T cell repertoires in COVID-19. Method: immunoSEQ multiplex PCR; TCRdb's copy keeps in-frame clones and lacks some. Of under 300,000 clones listed, 70% to 85% were seen once; the top ten hold 4% to 4.5%. Material for sequencing was peripheral blood. These receptors all stem from a woman in her 40s with active or convalescent COVID-19. CDR3s include the opening cysteine and the closing phenylalanine or tryptophan. D genes are given only for firm matches. Rows may omit the clone size; those that give it use once, few, many or a size class.

D	V	size	J	length	CDR3	DNA
-	TRBV12-3/TRBV12-4	-	TRBJ1-4	13	CASNRGQGEKLFF	TGTGCCAGCAACCGGGGTCAAGGTGAAAAACTGTTTTTT
TRBD1	TRBV3-1/TRBV3-2	-	TRBJ1-3	17	CASSSHGGTASGNTIYF	TGTGCCAGCAGCTCTCACGGCGGGACAGCCTCTGGAAACACCATATATTTT
TRBD2	TRBV13	-	TRBJ2-5	15	CASSASSGVGETQYF	TGTGCCAGCAGCGCTTCTAGCGGGGTTGGAGAGACCCAGTACTTC
TRBD1	TRBV7-2	-	TRBJ2-7	16	CASSSPGRGREGEQYF	TGTGCCAGCAGCTCCCCCGGCAGGGGGCGCGAGGGCGAGCAGTACTTC
-	TRBV27	-	TRBJ2-7	13	CASSLQGAYEQYF	TGTGCCAGCAGTTTGCAGGGTGCCTACGAGCAGTACTTC
-	TRBV5-1	-	TRBJ2-1	11	CASTGGDEQFF	TGCGCCAGCACTGGAGGGGATGAGCAGTTCTTC
TRBD1	TRBV7-8	-	TRBJ1-6	14	CASSPGTVDSPLHF	TGTGCCAGCAGCCCCGGGACAGTGGATTCACCCCTCCACTTT
-	TRBV27	-	TRBJ1-6	14	CASSSPGTNSPLHF	TGTGCCAGCAGTTCTCCGGGAACTAATTCACCCCTCCACTTT
-	TRBV19	-	TRBJ2-2	13	CASSSVYTGELFF	TGTGCCAGTAGTTCAGTATACACCGGGGAGCTGTTTTTT
-	TRBV23-1	-	TRBJ1-2	13	CASSQSRGWIAYF	TGCGCCAGCAGTCAGTCCAGGGGCTGGATTGCGTACTTC
-	TRBV19	once	TRBJ1-1	14	CASSIAPRVTEAFF	TGTGCCAGTAGTATAGCTCCCCGTGTCACTGAAGCTTTCTTT
-	TRBV4-1	-	TRBJ2-6	17	CASSQAPQGSGANVLTF	TGCGCCAGCAGCCAAGCCCCCCAGGGGTCTGGGGCCAACGTCCTGACTTTC
-	TRBV10-2	-	TRBJ1-6	12	CASVGGDSPLHF	TGCGCCAGCGTCGGGGGTGACTCACCCCTCCACTTT